The 13 T cell receptor beta chains below all came from one sample that was sequenced in a study of blood T cell repertoires in COVID-19. Sequenced by immunoSEQ multiplex PCR; TCRdb stores in-frame clones only, minus some. The sample has roughly 400,000 clones; roughly 84% are singletons. The source material was PBMCs or T cells enriched from blood (not recorded which). Receptor source: a woman aged 18-29 years who had been exposed to COVID-19.

This chain links TRBV10-2 with TRBJ2-7, with 10 positions matching TRBD1. Germline-derived CDR1 and CDR2 are WSHSY and SAAADI. The CDR3 loop spans 15 amino acids. The J segment lost 3 bases and the V segment lost 3 bases, leaving 5 bases of the junction unmatched. The CDR3 reads CASSDRGTGDYEQYF. The CDR3 nucleotides are TGCGCCAGCAGTGACCGGGGGACAGGGGACTACGAGCAGTACTTC.

The chain combines TRBV4-2 with TRBJ2-2; D gene ambiguous. This CDR3 spans 17 amino acids. CDR1 is LGHNA, CDR2 YNFKEQ, per germline. V lost 0 bases to trimming and J lost 5 bases, with 16 bases between them. In DNA form, the CDR3 reads TGTGCCAGCAGCCAAGATAAGTGGCTACTAAGAACCGGGGAGCTGTTTTTT. Translation gives CASSQDKWLLRTGELFF.

J is TRBJ1-1 and V is TRBV6-5, with D uncertain. V shed 4 bases and J shed 2 bases, with 8 bases lying between them. Germline loops: CDR1 MNHEY, CDR2 SVGAGI. The length of the CDR3 is 13 residues. CDR3 region: CASSWEANTEAFF. The CDR3 region has the DNA TGTGCCAGCAGTTGGGAGGCTAACACTGAAGCTTTCTTT.

V usage is TRBV28 and J usage is TRBJ2-7, with 8 positions matching TRBD1. Germline trimming cut 10 bases from V and 4 bases from J; bases unmatched to any gene: 12. Germline values: CDR1 MDHEN, CDR2 SYDVKM. This CDR3 comprises 14 residues. The CDR3 loop reads CATSDRVIFYEQYF. DNA of the CDR3: TGTGCCACCTCGGACAGGGTAATATTTTACGAGCAGTACTTC.

This clone has just one count. This rearrangement joins TRBV27 to TRBJ1-5; maybe TRBD1 (5 bases). Deletions cut 5 bases from V and 5 bases from J, with 13 bases between. Looked up from germline, CDR1 is MNHEY and CDR2 is SMNVEV (reference sequence). This CDR3 has 14 amino acids. CDR3 sequence (DNA): TGTGCCAGCAGTGGTAGCAGGGTTGATCAGCCCCAGCATTTT. This sequence encodes CASSGSRVDQPQHF.

V is TRBV28 and J is TRBJ2-3; 8 bases fit TRBD1. CDR3 length: 16 residues. The V segment lost 3 bases and the J segment 0 bases; nucleotides outside the gene matches: 5. Germline V gene data show CDR1 as MDHEN and CDR2 as SYDVKM. CDR3: CASSFRDRMSTDTQYF. In DNA, the CDR3 is TGTGCCAGCAGTTTCCGGGACAGGATGAGCACAGATACGCAGTATTTT.

The DNA of the CDR3 is TGTGACACGGGTGGAAAGAGGACAGGGCTAACCGGGGAGCTGTTTTTT. Translated: CDTGGKRTGLTGELFF. This rearrangement joins TRBV24-1 to TRBJ2-2; 8 nucleotides align to TRBD1. Germline CDR1 and CDR2: KGHDR and SFDVKD. The CDR3 spans 16 residues.

The chain couples TRBV7-2 to TRBJ1-4; TRBD1 agrees at 9 bases. This CDR3 is built from 15 residues. Germline assignment: CDR1 SGHTA and CDR2 FQGNSA. V shed 2 bases and J 7 bases; nucleotides not matched to a gene: 5. CDR3 loop: CASSLYVTGGEKLFF. The CDR3 bases are TGTGCCAGCAGCTTATATGTGACAGGGGGTGAAAAACTGTTTTTT.

This clone has only one observation. The chain links TRBV6-1 to TRBJ2-7; no definite D call. Germline loops: CDR1 MNHNS, CDR2 SASEGT. V was clipped by 3 bases and J by 10 bases, with 7 bases between them. This CDR3 spans 10 amino acids. As DNA, the CDR3 is TGTGCCAGCAGTGACCCAGTTCAGTACTTC. Encoded protein: CASSDPVQYF.

The chain couples TRBV19 to TRBJ1-4; D unresolved. CDR1 and CDR2 (germline): LNHDA, SQIVND (reference sequence). The V end lost 4 bases, the J end lost 0 bases, and 9 bases lay between the germline ends. This CDR3 has 15 amino acids. DNA for the CDR3: TGTGCCAGTAGTACACGGGGAGCAACTAATGAAAAACTGTTTTTT. Its translation is CASSTRGATNEKLFF. The complete variable domain, with remaining parts taken from reference TRBV19 and TRBJ1-4, reads DGGITQSPKYLFRKEGQNVTLSCEQNLNHDAMYWYRQDPGQGLRLIYYSQIVNDFQKGDIAEGYSVSREKKESFPLTVTSAQKNPTAFYLCASSTRGATNEKLFFGSGTQLSVL.

This chain connects TRBV4-1 to TRBJ2-7; 8 nucleotides agree with TRBD1. V lost 3 bases to trimming and J lost 3 bases; unmatched junction nucleotides: 7. Germline lookup yields CDR1 MGHRA and CDR2 YSYEKL. There are 15 residues in the CDR3. The DNA of the CDR3 is TGCGCCAGCAGCCAGAACACCGGGACAGGCTACGAGCAGTACTTC. Protein product: CASSQNTGTGYEQYF.

The chain carries TRBV19 and TRBJ1-2; 10 bases match TRBD1. The CDR3 contains 18 residues. The junction had 16 bases not matched to a gene; V was cut back by 5 bases and J by 4 bases. CDR1 is LNHDA and CDR2 is SQIVND in the germline V gene (reference sequence). The CDR3 reads CASSRLRDRGPQPYGYTF. Here the CDR3 DNA reads TGTGCCAGTAGTCGGTTGCGGGACAGGGGTCCCCAACCCTATGGCTACACCTTC.

The chain joins TRBV15 to TRBJ2-7, with 8 bases fitting TRBD1. Germline CDR1 LNHNV, CDR2 YYDKDF (reference sequence). V was clipped by 5 bases and J by 4 bases; unmatched bases: 7. The CDR3 consists of 14 residues. CDR3 protein: CATSLQGEGYEQYF. Here the CDR3 DNA reads TGTGCCACCAGCCTACAGGGGGAAGGGTACGAGCAGTACTTC.